This T cell receptor beta chain was sequenced in a study of blood T cell repertoires in COVID-19. Looking at the study overall: Acute-phase and convalescent COVID-19 samples originated in the United States, Italy and Spain. Sample material is recorded as cDNA or gDNA derived from T cells, B-cell-depleted T cells, or PBMCs.

Patients in Seattle were enrolled during active infection, then followed longitudinally. Original processing notes: By means of reference gene primer amplification, nucleated cell counts were estimated. The data were produced by immunoSEQ multiplex PCR, yet TCRdb's version contains in-frame clones alone and is incomplete. The V and J calls and clone size were taken over from that table, and D and trimming were inferred from the DNA. Of more than 200,000 clones in the sample, more than 85% were seen once. The TCR was taken from a woman aged 60-70 years with COVID-19, enrolled during active disease. Sequenced input: peripheral blood.

This CDR3 reads CASSQDRGGGEKLFF. The CDR3, as DNA: TGCGCCAGCAGCCAAGATAGGGGAGGAGGTGAAAAACTGTTTTTT. This chain connects TRBV4-3 to TRBJ1-4; D may be TRBD1 (5 bases). Trimming shortened V by 0 bases and J by 7 bases, and 12 bases separated the two germline ends. This CDR3 spans 15 amino acids. The germline V gene has CDR1 LGHNA and CDR2 YSLEER.